This TCR beta chain was observed in a study of blood T cell repertoires in COVID-19. CDR1 and CDR2 (germline): MNHEY, SVGEGT. The CDR3 is 12 residues long. V dropped 3 bases and J dropped 5 bases, with 8 bases sitting between them. In the study's own analysis: Amplified reference gene primers provided the basis for estimating nucleated cell counts. Measured with immunoSEQ multiplex PCR; TCRdb has only the in-frame clones, and not every one. V, J and clone size reflect that table, while D and trimming were determined from the DNA. The sample has 130,000 or so clones, about four fifths seen once. This clone is a singleton in its sample.

This clonotype was sampled from a woman in her 70s with acute or convalescent COVID-19. The sample was peripheral blood. This sequence joins TRBV6-2 or TRBV6-3 and TRBJ2-7, with a possible D match to TRBD1 (6 bases). CDR3 nucleotides: TGTGCCAGCAGTTATGACAGGCACGAGCAGTACTTC. This gives the protein CASSYDRHEQYF.